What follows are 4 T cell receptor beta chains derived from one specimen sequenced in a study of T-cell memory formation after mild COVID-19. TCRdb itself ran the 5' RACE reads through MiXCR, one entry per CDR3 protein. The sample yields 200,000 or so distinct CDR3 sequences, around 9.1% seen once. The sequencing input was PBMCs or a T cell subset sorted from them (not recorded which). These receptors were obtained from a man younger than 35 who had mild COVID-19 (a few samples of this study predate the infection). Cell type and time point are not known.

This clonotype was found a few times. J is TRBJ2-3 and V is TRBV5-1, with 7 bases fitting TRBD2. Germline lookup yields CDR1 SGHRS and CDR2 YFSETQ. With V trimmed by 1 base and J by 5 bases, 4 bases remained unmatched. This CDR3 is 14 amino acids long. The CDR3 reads CASSLRGRVDTQYF. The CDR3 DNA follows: TGCGCCAGCAGCTTGCGGGGGAGGGTAGATACGCAGTATTTT.

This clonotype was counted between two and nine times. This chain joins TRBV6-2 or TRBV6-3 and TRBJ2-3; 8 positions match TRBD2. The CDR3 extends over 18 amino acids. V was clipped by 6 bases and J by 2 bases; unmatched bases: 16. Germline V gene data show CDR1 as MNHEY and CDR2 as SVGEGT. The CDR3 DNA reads TGTGCCAGCAGCCCCTCCCGGCGGGGGGCCCTCTTCACAGATACGCAGTATTTT. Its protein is CASSPSRRGALFTDTQYF.

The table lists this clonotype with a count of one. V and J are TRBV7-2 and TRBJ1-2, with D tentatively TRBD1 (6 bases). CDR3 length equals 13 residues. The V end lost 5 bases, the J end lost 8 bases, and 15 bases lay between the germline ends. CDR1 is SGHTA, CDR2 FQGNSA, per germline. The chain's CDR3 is CASSLYRAPGYTF. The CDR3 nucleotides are TGTGCCAGCAGCCTATACAGGGCCCCGGGCTACACCTTC.

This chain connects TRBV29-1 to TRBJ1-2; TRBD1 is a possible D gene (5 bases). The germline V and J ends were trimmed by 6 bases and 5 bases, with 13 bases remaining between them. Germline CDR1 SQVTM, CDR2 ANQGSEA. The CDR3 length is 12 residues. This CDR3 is CSVGFWGYGYTF. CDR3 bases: TGCAGCGTGGGGTTCTGGGGGTATGGCTACACCTTC.